This paragraph reports one T cell receptor (beta chain). How the authors handled the data: The assay estimated nucleated cells by amplifying reference gene primers. The data were produced by immunoSEQ multiplex PCR, yet TCRdb's version contains in-frame clones alone and is incomplete. D and trimming were read from the DNA, whereas the V and J calls and clone size are those reported in that table. The sample carries roughly 100,000 clones, around 90% recorded once. The entry originates in a study of blood T cell repertoires in COVID-19. On the study more broadly: Samples representing acute and convalescent COVID-19 were sourced from the United States, Italy and Spain. PBMCs, B-cell-depleted T cells, or T cells provided the cDNA or gDNA that made up the material.

The Seattle patients, enrolled during active infection, were followed longitudinally. The CDR3 consists of 15 residues. CDR1 and CDR2 from the germline V gene are SGHTS and YDEGEE. Trimming removed 0 bases from V and 1 base from J, with 8 bases in between. This chain uses TRBV5-8 with TRBJ1-5, with TRBD1 as a possible D gene (5 bases). Sequenced sample: peripheral blood. This clonotype was obtained from a man in his fifties with COVID-19, enrolled during active disease. CDR3 loop: CASSLVRASNQPQHF. DNA for the CDR3: TGTGCCAGCAGCTTGGTCAGGGCCAGCAATCAGCCCCAGCATTTT.